This T cell receptor beta chain was obtained from a study of T cell changes during pregnancy in multiple sclerosis. Profiled with immunoSEQ multiplex PCR; TCRdb holds only in-frame clones, not every one. The sample yields fewer than 70,000 clones, around 94% seen once. This CDR3 comprises 12 residues. V gave up 0 bases and J gave up 6 bases, with 6 bases separating them. Germline V gene data show CDR1 as SGHVS and CDR2 as FNYEAQ. The chain is built from TRBV7-6 and TRBJ2-7; TRBD2 might be the D (5 bases). The sequenced sample was CD8+ T cells from peripheral blood mononuclear cells, obtained in the third trimester of pregnancy. The receptor comes from a female donor with multiple sclerosis, enrolled in a pregnancy study. CDR3 nucleotide sequence: TGTGCCAGCAGCTTAGCAGGGAGCGAGCAGTACTTC. Its protein product is CASSLAGSEQYF. Combining the CDR3 with reference TRBV7-6 and TRBJ2-7 gives the whole variable domain GAGVSQSPRYKVTKRGQDVALRCDPISGHVSLYWYRQALGQGPEFLTYFNYEAQQDKSGLPNDRFSAERPEGSISTLTIQRTEQRDSAMYRCASSLAGSEQYFGPGTRLTVT.